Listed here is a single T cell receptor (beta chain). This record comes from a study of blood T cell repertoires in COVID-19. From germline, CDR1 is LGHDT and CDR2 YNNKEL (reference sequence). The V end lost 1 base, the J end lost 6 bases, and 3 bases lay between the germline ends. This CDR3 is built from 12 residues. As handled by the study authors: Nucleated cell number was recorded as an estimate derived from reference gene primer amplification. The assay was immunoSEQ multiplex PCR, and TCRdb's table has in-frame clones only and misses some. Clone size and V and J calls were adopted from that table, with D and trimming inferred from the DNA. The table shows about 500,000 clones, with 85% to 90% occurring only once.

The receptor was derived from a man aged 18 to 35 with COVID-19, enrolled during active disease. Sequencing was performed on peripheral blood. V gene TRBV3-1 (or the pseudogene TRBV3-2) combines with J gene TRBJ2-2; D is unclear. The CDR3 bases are TGTGCCAGCAGCCAAGCTTCCGGGGAGCTGTTTTTT. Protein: CASSQASGELFF.